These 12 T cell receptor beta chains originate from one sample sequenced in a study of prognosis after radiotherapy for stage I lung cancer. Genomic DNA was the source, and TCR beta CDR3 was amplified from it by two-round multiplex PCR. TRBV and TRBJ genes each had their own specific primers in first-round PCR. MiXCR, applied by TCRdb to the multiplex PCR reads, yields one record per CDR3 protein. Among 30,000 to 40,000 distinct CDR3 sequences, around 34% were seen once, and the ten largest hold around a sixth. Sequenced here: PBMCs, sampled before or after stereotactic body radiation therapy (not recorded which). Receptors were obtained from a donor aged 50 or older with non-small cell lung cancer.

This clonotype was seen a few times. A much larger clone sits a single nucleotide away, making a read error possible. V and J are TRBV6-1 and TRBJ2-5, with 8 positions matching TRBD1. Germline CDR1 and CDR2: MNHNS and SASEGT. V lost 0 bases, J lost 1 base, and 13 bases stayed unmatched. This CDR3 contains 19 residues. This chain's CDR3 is CASSEAPGQGASLQETQYF. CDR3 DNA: TGTGCCAGCAGTGAAGCGCCGGGTCAGGGGGCATCTCTCCAAGAGACCCAGTACTTC.

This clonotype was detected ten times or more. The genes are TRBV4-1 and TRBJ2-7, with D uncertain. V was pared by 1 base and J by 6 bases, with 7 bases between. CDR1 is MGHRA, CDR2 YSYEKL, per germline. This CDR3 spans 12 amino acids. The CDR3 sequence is CASSQVLGEQYF. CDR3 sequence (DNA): TGCGCCAGCAGCCAAGTGCTCGGCGAGCAGTACTTC.

This chain's CDR3 is CASSLVWGPYNEQFF. The DNA of the CDR3 is TGTGCCAGCAGCCTTGTGTGGGGCCCATACAATGAGCAGTTCTTC. The chain joins TRBV12-3 or TRBV12-4 to TRBJ2-1; a weak D match, TRBD1 (5 bases). This CDR3 spans 15 amino acids. Between the trimmed V and J ends, which lost 6 bases and 4 bases, there was a span of 16 bases.

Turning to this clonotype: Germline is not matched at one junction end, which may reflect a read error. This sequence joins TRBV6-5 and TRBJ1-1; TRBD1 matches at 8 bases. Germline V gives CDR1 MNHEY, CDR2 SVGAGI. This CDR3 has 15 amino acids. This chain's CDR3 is CASSYPPDRGTEASF. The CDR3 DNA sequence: TGTGCCAGCAGTTACCCTCCTGACAGGGGAACTGAAGCTTCCTTT.

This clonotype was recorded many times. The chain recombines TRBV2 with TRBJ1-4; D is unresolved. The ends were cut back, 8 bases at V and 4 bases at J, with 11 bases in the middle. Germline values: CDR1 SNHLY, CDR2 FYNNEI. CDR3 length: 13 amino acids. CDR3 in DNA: TGTGCCAGCTCCGGAAATATTAATGAAAAACTGTTTTTT. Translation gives CASSGNINEKLFF.

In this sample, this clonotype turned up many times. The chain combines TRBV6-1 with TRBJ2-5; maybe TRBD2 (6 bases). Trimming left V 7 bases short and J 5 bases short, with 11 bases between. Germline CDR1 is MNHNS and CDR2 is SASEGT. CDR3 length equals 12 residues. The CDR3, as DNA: TGTGCCAGCAAAGGAGGAGGGGAGACCCAGTACTTC. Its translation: CASKGGGETQYF.

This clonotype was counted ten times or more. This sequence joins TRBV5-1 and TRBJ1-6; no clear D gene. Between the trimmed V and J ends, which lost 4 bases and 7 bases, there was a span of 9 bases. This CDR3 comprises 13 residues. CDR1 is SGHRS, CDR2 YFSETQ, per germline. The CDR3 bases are TGCGCCAGCAGCCAACAAGGGAATTCACCCCTCCACTTT. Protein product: CASSQQGNSPLHF.

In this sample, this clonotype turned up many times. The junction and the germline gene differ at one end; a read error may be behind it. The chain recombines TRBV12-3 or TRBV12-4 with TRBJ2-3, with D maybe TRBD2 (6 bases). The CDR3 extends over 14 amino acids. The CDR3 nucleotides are TGTACCAGCAGTCCCGCGGGGCTAACAGATACGCAGTATTTT. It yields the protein CTSSPAGLTDTQYF.

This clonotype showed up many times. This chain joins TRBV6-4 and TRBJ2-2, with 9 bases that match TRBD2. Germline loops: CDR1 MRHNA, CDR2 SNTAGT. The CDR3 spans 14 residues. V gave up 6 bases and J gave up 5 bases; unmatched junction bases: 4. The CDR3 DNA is TGTGCCAGCAGAAGACTAGCGGAAACCGGGGAGCTGTTTTTT. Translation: CASRRLAETGELFF.

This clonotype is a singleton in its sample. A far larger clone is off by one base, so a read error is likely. CDR3 bases: TGTGCCAGCAGCTACCAGGGGACAGGGATAGGCGAGCAGTACTTC. It encodes CASSYQGTGIGEQYF. The rearrangement joins TRBV27 to TRBJ2-1; 9 bases match TRBD1. The assigned J gene may be wrong: the sequence end matches TRBJ2-7 better. The CDR3 runs to 15 residues. Germline V CDR1 and CDR2: MNHEY, SMNVEV (reference sequence).

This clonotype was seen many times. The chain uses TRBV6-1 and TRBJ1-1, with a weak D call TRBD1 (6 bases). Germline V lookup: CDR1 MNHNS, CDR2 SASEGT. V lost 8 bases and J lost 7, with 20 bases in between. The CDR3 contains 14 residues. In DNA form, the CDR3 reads TGTGCCAGCGGTACACGGGGGCGGTCTATTGAAGCTTTCTTT. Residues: CASGTRGRSIEAFF.

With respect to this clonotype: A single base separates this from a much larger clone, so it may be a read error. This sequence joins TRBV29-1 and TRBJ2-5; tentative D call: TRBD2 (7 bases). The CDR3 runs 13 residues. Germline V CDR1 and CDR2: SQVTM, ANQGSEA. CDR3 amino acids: CSLARGGEKTKYF. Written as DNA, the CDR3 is TGCAGCCTCGCGAGGGGGGGCGAAAAGACCAAGTACTTC.